This entry is about one T cell receptor beta chain. The antigen remains unidentified. These data belong to a study of T cell responses to AZD1222 COVID-19 vaccine. Study-wide context: Second-dose groups at about 4 or about 12 weeks were pooled.

The study's findings and limits: At 160-218 and 743-854, vaccine-associated CD4 TCRs were dominant, and they spanned spike.

Some clones are missing from TCRdb's copy, which holds only in-frame ones; the method was immunoSEQ multiplex PCR. The sample carries 120,000 or so clones, more than 80% recorded once. This CDR3 has 12 residues. The V gene lost 2 bases and the J gene lost 4 bases, with 8 bases spanning the gap. Per germline, CDR1 SQVTM and CDR2 ANQGSEA. This sequence joins TRBV29-1 and TRBJ1-2, with unresolved D. Sample: peripheral blood, taken on day 0 of AZD1222 vaccination. The receptor's source is an adult in good health. CDR3 sequence: CSVEPGIYGYTF. The CDR3 coding sequence is TGCAGCGTTGAACCGGGAATCTATGGCTACACCTTC.